What follows are 27 T cell receptor beta chains derived from one specimen sequenced in a study of Graves' ophthalmopathy and Graves' hyperthyroidism. The TCR beta CDR3 regions underwent amplification from RNA transcripts. The first round was an RT-PCR with HTBI primers, and the second round was a multiplex PCR. TCRdb reanalysed the multiplex PCR reads using MiXCR and keeps one entry per CDR3 protein. The sample carries 200,000 to 250,000 distinct CDR3 sequences, 20% to 25% recorded once. The sample consisted of peripheral blood. The source is a woman between 45 and 60 years old with Graves' ophthalmopathy.

This clonotype has ten or more counts. The V gene is TRBV6-5, the J gene TRBJ2-7, with 7 nucleotides matching TRBD1. This CDR3 is built from 11 residues. V was clipped by 11 bases and J by 3 bases; unmatched bases: 4. Germline V gene data show CDR1 as MNHEY and CDR2 as SVGAGI. The CDR3 nucleotides read TGTGCCGGGGGACAGAACTACGAGCAGTACTTC. Protein product: CAGGQNYEQYF.

The sample holds many counts of this clonotype. The CDR3 coding sequence is TGTGCCAGCAGGACGGCGGGCGAGTCACCCTACGAGCAGTACTTC. Amino acid sequence: CASRTAGESPYEQYF. This chain uses TRBV27 with TRBJ2-7; D may be TRBD2 (5 bases). Germline V lookup: CDR1 MNHEY, CDR2 SMNVEV (reference sequence). The CDR3 is 15 residues long. The V gene lost 6 bases and the J gene lost 2 bases, with 17 bases spanning the gap.

This chain joins TRBV18 and TRBJ2-7; D perhaps matches TRBD2 (5 bases). Trimming removed 0 bases from V and 0 bases from J, with 9 bases in between. The CDR3 spans 15 residues. Per the germline V gene, CDR1 is KGHSH and CDR2 is LQKENI. As DNA, the CDR3 is TGTGCCAGCTCACCACCGAGCGGAATCTCCTACGAGCAGTACTTC. It encodes CASSPPSGISYEQYF.

This clonotype was counted many times. The chain joins TRBV10-3 to TRBJ2-7; 7 nucleotides align to TRBD1. The CDR3 has 14 amino acids. V dropped 3 bases and J dropped 1; count of bases not matched to a gene: 3. Germline V gene lookup returns CDR1 ENHRY and CDR2 SYGVKD. CDR3 sequence (DNA): TGTGCCATCAGTGACGGGGACAGTTCCTACGAGCAGTACTTC. This translates into CAISDGDSSYEQYF.

This clonotype was picked up many times. The chain is built from TRBV20-1 and TRBJ1-5; D remains unclear. Germline V lookup: CDR1 DFQATT, CDR2 SNEGSKA (reference sequence). There are 13 residues in the CDR3. Trimming shortened V by 5 bases and J by 2 bases, and 10 bases separated the two germline ends. The CDR3 nucleotides read TGCAGTGCTCCAGGACTGGGCAATCAGCCCCAGCATTTT. Translation: CSAPGLGNQPQHF.

In its sample, this clonotype was seen many times. In nucleotides, the CDR3 is TGTGCCAGCAGCTCCGAAGACGAGGGGGCCTACGAGCAGTACTTC. Residues: CASSSEDEGAYEQYF. The chain carries TRBV11-1 and TRBJ2-7; a weak D match, TRBD1 (6 bases). Germline values: CDR1 SGHAT, CDR2 FQDESV (reference sequence). This CDR3 has 15 amino acids. V shed 4 bases and J shed 2 bases, with 15 bases lying between them.

This clonotype showed up just a few times. This chain connects TRBV20-1 to TRBJ1-5; D is perhaps TRBD1 (6 bases). The CDR3 has 15 residues. Germline V gene sequence: CDR1 DFQATT, CDR2 SNEGSKA (reference sequence). V was pared by 6 bases and J by 1 base, with 16 bases between. The CDR3 bases are TGCAGTGCCCGCGCAGGGGCGGAGAGCAATCAGCCCCAGCATTTT. Its translation: CSARAGAESNQPQHF.

This clonotype was picked up many times. The V gene is TRBV12-3 or TRBV12-4, the J gene TRBJ2-7; possibly TRBD1 for D (5 bases). The V gene lost 3 bases and the J gene lost 0 bases, with 12 bases spanning the gap. The CDR3 totals 15 residues. CDR3 sequence (DNA): TGTGCCAGCAGTTTCGGCGGCAGGGCCTCCTACGAGCAGTACTTC. Its protein is CASSFGGRASYEQYF.

This clonotype was detected only once. The V call is TRBV20-1, the J call TRBJ2-5; TRBD2 matches 9 bases. This CDR3 region has 14 residues. V was clipped by 2 bases and J by 5 bases; unmatched bases: 6. CDR1 DFQATT and CDR2 SNEGSKA come from the germline V gene (reference sequence). The CDR3 region is CSARWLSGGETQYF. Here the CDR3 DNA reads TGCAGTGCTAGATGGCTCAGCGGGGGGGAGACCCAGTACTTC.

The rearrangement links TRBV6-1 to TRBJ2-2; 9 bases align to TRBD1. J was trimmed by 0 bases and V by 7 bases; bases with no gene match: 6. Germline lookup yields CDR1 MNHNS and CDR2 SASEGT. The CDR3 runs to 16 residues. CDR3 region: CASTRQGVSNTGELFF. The CDR3 DNA sequence: TGTGCCAGCACCAGACAGGGGGTTTCGAACACCGGGGAGCTGTTTTTT.

This clonotype has a handful of counts. One base away lies a much larger clone, so this may be a sequencing read error. The chain has TRBV2 and TRBJ1-5; 7 nucleotides match TRBD1. V shed 4 bases and J 4 bases; nucleotides not matched to a gene: 1. CDR3 length: 13 amino acids. The germline gives CDR1 SNHLY, CDR2 FYNNEI. The CDR3 region is CASSVTGNQPQHF. DNA of the CDR3: TGTGCCAGCAGTGTGACAGGGAATCAGCCCCAGCATTTT.

This chain joins TRBV20-1 and TRBJ1-6; the D gene is possibly TRBD1 (6 bases). The CDR3 contains 14 residues. The germline gives CDR1 DFQATT, CDR2 SNEGSKA (reference sequence). The ends were cut back, 3 bases at V and 9 bases at J, with 15 bases in the middle. The CDR3 sequence is CSARIRDKGSPLHF. CDR3 sequence (DNA): TGCAGTGCTAGGATTAGGGACAAGGGTTCACCCCTCCACTTT.

This clonotype was observed a few times. A clone one base away is much larger, so this may be a read error. Given the absence of the conserved phenylalanine or tryptophan at the CDR3 end, a read error is likely. This chain connects TRBV19 to TRBJ2-3; 8 bases are a match to TRBD1. After removal of 4 bases from V and 4 bases from J, the junction contained 4 bases not matched to a gene. The CDR3 has 14 amino acids. Per the germline V gene, CDR1 is LNHDA and CDR2 is SQIVND (reference sequence). The CDR3 nucleotides read TGTGCCAGTAGTAACGACAGGGGTGCAGATACGCAGTATTCT. It is translated as CASSNDRGADTQYS.

This clonotype was picked up one time. As DNA, the CDR3 is TGTGCCAGCAGTTTATCGGGTTATAATTCACCCCTCCACTTT. Translation: CASSLSGYNSPLHF. The chain employs TRBV12-3 or TRBV12-4 and TRBJ1-6; D is unclear. The CDR3 contains 14 residues. Deletions cut 2 bases from V and 4 bases from J, with 6 bases between.

This chain links TRBV27 with TRBJ2-2; the D gene is possibly TRBD2 (6 bases). Deletions cut 5 bases from V and 1 base from J, with 17 bases between. Looked up from germline, CDR1 is MNHEY and CDR2 is SMNVEV (reference sequence). The CDR3 is made up of 17 amino acids. The CDR3 spells CASSPYRLDKNTGELFF. The DNA for the CDR3 is TGTGCCAGCAGTCCCTATAGACTAGACAAGAACACCGGGGAGCTGTTTTTT.

The rearrangement uses TRBV18 and TRBJ1-1; D gene unclear. CDR3 length equals 14 residues. With 5 bases removed from V and 6 bases from J, the gap between germline ends came to 16 bases. Germline CDR1 is KGHSH and CDR2 is LQKENI. The CDR3 nucleotides are TGTGCCAGCTCAACGCGATCGGGAGACTCTGAAGCTTTCTTT. Residues: CASSTRSGDSEAFF.

This clonotype was seen ten or more times. The gene calls are TRBV11-2 and TRBJ2-7; 9 nucleotides align to TRBD2. This CDR3 is 17 amino acids long. Germline CDR1 is SGHAT and CDR2 is FQNNGV. Unmatched junction bases numbered 10, after V lost 1 base and J lost 3 bases. CDR3 loop: CASSLGVSGSVGYEQYF. The CDR3 coding sequence is TGTGCCAGCAGCTTAGGGGTTAGCGGGAGTGTAGGCTACGAGCAGTACTTC.

This chain links TRBV11-1 with TRBJ1-1, with D perhaps TRBD1 (6 bases). From germline, CDR1 is SGHAT and CDR2 FQDESV (reference sequence). The CDR3 consists of 18 residues. Between the trimmed V and J ends, which lost 4 bases and 0 bases, there was a span of 21 bases. CDR3 region: CASSSRLAGTGMNTEAFF. The CDR3 DNA reads as TGTGCCAGCAGCTCCCGACTCGCCGGAACAGGGATGAACACTGAAGCTTTCTTT.

A word on this clonotype: A much larger clone is a single base away; this may be a read error. V is TRBV5-1 and J is TRBJ2-5; a possible D gene is TRBD1 (6 bases). CDR1 is SGHRS and CDR2 is YFSETQ in the germline V gene. This CDR3 spans 14 amino acids. The DNA for the CDR3 is TGCGCCAGCAGCTTTGACTGGGGGCCGGAGACCCAGTGCTTC. It specifies CASSFDWGPETQCF.

This clonotype occurred many times. This rearrangement joins TRBV6-5 to TRBJ1-1; D remains unclear. This CDR3 spans 15 amino acids. Per germline, CDR1 MNHEY and CDR2 SVGAGI. Between the trimmed V and J ends, which lost 2 bases and 7 bases, there was a span of 17 bases. The CDR3 DNA reads TGTGCCAGCAGTTACCACCGATTGTGGAAGCATGAAGCTTTCTTT. This encodes CASSYHRLWKHEAFF.

The chain combines TRBV2 with TRBJ1-2, with 8 bases fitting TRBD1. Germline V gene data show CDR1 as SNHLY and CDR2 as FYNNEI. The CDR3 is made up of 15 amino acids. V was clipped by 7 bases and J by 6 bases; unmatched bases: 13. The CDR3 sequence: CASTLSGQGVHGYTF. The DNA for the CDR3 is TGTGCCAGCACCCTCTCTGGACAGGGAGTGCATGGCTACACCTTC.

The chain is built from TRBV19 and TRBJ2-7; the match to TRBD2 covers 11 bases. J was trimmed by 3 bases and V by 10 bases; bases with no gene match: 11. The CDR3 consists of 15 residues. Germline V gene data show CDR1 as LNHDA and CDR2 as SQIVND (reference sequence). The CDR3 reads CATGPGLAVLYEQYF. CDR3 in DNA: TGTGCCACGGGACCGGGACTAGCGGTCCTCTACGAGCAGTACTTC.

This clonotype was found once. The chain couples TRBV24-1 to TRBJ1-1; D ambiguous. Germline loops: CDR1 KGHDR, CDR2 SFDVKD. The CDR3 runs 14 residues. With 5 bases removed from V and 3 bases from J, the gap between germline ends came to 12 bases. The CDR3 here is CATSASFGDTEAFF. CDR3 coding DNA: TGTGCCACCAGTGCAAGCTTCGGGGACACTGAAGCTTTCTTT.

The table lists this clonotype with a few counts. The rearrangement links TRBV30 to TRBJ1-2, with D possibly being TRBD1 (5 bases). V was clipped by 6 bases and J by 7 bases, with 15 bases between them. Germline V gene sequence: CDR1 GTSNPN, CDR2 SVGIG (reference sequence). This CDR3 is built from 12 residues. CDR3 sequence (DNA): TGTGCCTGCCTGCTAGGGGCAAGTGGCTACACCTTC. It yields the protein CACLLGASGYTF.

This clonotype was seen ten or more times. The chain carries TRBV7-2 and TRBJ2-2; D remains unclear. Trimming stripped 7 bases from V and 7 bases from J, with 13 bases between. This CDR3 spans 13 amino acids. Germline V gene data show CDR1 as SGHTA and CDR2 as FQGNSA. CDR3 bases: TGTGCCAGCACGGACCTAGACCGCGGGGAGCTGTTTTTT. Protein: CASTDLDRGELFF.

The V call is TRBV4-1, the J call TRBJ2-7, with 10 bases fitting TRBD2. Trimming took 4 bases from V and 2 from J; bases not matched to a gene: 8. Germline CDR1 reads MGHRA; CDR2 reads YSYEKL. The CDR3 contains 16 residues. CDR3 region: CASSPHQREGPYEQYF. CDR3 nucleotide sequence: TGCGCCAGCAGCCCCCACCAGCGGGAGGGCCCCTACGAGCAGTACTTC.

This clonotype appeared many times. This chain joins TRBV29-1 and TRBJ2-2; D is unclear. This CDR3 has 12 residues. V shed 4 bases and J shed 3 bases, with 6 bases lying between them. The germline gives CDR1 SQVTM, CDR2 ANQGSEA. CDR3 DNA sequence: TGCAGCGTTGCTGTGGACACCGGGGAGCTGTTTTTT. This sequence encodes CSVAVDTGELFF.